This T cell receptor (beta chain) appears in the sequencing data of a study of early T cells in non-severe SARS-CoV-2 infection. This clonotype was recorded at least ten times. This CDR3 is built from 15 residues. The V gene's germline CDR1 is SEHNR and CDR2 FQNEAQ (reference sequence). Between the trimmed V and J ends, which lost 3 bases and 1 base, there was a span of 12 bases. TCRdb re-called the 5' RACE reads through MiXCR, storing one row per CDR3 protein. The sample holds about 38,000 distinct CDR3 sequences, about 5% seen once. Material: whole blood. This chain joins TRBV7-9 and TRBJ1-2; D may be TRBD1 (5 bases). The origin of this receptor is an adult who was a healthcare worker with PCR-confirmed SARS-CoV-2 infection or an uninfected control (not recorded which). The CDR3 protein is CASSFSGGGNYGYTF. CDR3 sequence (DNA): TGTGCCAGCAGCTTCTCCGGGGGAGGTAACTATGGCTACACCTTC.